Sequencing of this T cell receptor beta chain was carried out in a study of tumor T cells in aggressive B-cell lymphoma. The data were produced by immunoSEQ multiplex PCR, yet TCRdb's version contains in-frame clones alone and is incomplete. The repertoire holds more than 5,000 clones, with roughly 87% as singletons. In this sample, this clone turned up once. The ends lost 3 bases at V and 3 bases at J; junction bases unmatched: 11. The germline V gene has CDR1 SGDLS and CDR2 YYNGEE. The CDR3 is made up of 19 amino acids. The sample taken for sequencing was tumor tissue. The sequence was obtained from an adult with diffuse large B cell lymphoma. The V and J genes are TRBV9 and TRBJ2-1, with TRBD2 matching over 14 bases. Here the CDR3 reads CASSASPGTSGRGYNEQFF. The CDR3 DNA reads TGTGCCAGCAGCGCGTCTCCCGGGACTAGCGGGAGAGGCTACAATGAGCAGTTCTTC.